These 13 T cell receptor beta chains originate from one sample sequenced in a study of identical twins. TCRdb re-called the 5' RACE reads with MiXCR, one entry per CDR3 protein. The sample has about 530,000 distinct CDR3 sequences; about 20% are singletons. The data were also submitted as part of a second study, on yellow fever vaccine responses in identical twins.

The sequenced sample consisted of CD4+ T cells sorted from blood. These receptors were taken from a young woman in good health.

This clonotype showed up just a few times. CDR3 nucleotides: TGTGCCACCGTGTTCCAGGCCCGAAAGAATCAGCCCCAGCATTTT. Translating it yields CATVFQARKNQPQHF. The genes are TRBV28 and TRBJ1-5; no clear D. Germline loops: CDR1 MDHEN, CDR2 SYDVKM. The CDR3 is 15 residues long. V lost 10 bases and J lost 4, with 20 bases in between.

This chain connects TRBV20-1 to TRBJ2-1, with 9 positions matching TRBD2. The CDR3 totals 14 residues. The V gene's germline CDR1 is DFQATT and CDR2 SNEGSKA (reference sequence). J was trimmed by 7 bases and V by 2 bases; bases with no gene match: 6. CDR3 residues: CSARLAGPNNEQFF. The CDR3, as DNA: TGCAGTGCTAGACTAGCGGGACCTAATAATGAGCAGTTCTTC.

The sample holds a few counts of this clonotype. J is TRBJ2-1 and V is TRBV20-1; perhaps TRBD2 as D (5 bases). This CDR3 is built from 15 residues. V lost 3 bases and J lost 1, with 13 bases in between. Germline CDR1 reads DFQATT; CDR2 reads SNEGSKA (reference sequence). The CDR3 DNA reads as TGCAGTGCTAGGAAGGACTGGTTTTCCTACAATGAGCAGTTCTTC. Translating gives CSARKDWFSYNEQFF.

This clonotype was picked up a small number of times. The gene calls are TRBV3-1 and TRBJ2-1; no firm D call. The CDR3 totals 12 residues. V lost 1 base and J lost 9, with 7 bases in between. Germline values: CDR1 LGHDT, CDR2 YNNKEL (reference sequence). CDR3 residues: CASSQVSGEQFF. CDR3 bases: TGTGCCAGCAGCCAAGTATCGGGTGAGCAGTTCTTC.

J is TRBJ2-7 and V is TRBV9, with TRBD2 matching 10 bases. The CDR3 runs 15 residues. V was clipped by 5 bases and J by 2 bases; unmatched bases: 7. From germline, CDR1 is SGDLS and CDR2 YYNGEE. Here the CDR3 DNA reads TGTGCCAGCAGTCTGAGCGGGAGGGAGCCCTACGAGCAGTACTTC. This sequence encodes CASSLSGREPYEQYF.

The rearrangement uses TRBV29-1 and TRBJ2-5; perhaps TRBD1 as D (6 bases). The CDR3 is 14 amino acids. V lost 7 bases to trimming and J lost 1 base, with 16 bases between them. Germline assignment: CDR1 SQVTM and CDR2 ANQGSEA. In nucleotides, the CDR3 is TGCAGCGCTCGGAGTACAGGGTTCCAAGAGACCCAGTACTTC. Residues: CSARSTGFQETQYF.

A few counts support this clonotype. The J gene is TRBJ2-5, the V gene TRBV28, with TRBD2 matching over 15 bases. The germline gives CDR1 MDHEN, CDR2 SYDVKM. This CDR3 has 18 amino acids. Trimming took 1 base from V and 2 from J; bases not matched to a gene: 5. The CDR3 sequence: CASSLSGLAGGYQETQYF. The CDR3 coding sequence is TGTGCCAGCAGTTTATCGGGACTAGCGGGAGGTTATCAAGAGACCCAGTACTTC.

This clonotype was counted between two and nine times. This CDR3 reads CASSLAESSSYNEQFF. The CDR3 DNA follows: TGTGCCAGCAGTTTGGCAGAGTCAAGCTCCTACAATGAGCAGTTCTTC. The rearrangement links TRBV27 to TRBJ2-1, with D unclear. The CDR3 totals 16 residues. Germline-derived CDR1 and CDR2 are MNHEY and SMNVEV (reference sequence). Trimming removed 3 bases from V and 0 bases from J, with 12 bases in between.

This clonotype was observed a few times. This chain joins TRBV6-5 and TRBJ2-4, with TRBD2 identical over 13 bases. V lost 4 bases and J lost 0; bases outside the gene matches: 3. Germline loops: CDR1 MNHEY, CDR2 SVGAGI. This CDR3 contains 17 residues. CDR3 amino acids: CASSSGTSGVAKNIQYF. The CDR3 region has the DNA TGTGCCAGCAGTTCCGGGACTAGCGGGGTAGCCAAAAACATTCAGTACTTC.

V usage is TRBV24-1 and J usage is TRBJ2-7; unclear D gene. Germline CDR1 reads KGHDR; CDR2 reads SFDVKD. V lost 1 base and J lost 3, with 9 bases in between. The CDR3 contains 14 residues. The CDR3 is CATSDFTTNYEQYF. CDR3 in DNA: TGTGCCACCAGTGATTTTACTACCAACTACGAGCAGTACTTC.

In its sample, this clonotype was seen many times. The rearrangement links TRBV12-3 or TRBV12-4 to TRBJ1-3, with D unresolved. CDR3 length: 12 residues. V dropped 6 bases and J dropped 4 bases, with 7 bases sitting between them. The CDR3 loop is CASRSVGNTIYF. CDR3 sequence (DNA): TGTGCCAGCAGATCGGTGGGAAACACCATATATTTT.

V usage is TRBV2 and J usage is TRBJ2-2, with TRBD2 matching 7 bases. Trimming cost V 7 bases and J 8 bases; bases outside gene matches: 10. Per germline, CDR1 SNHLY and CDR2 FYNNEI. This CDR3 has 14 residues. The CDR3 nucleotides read TGTGCCAGCACCCTGGGAAGGGAGGGGGGGGAGCTGTTTTTT. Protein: CASTLGREGGELFF.

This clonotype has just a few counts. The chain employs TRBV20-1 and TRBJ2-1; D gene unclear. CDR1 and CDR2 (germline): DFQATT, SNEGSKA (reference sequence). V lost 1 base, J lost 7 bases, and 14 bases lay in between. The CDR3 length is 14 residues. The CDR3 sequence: CSARVESVGNEQFF. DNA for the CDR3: TGCAGTGCTAGAGTGGAGTCCGTAGGGAATGAGCAGTTCTTC.